The 5 T cell receptor beta chains in this list originate from one sample, sequenced in a study of blood T cell repertoires in COVID-19. Some clones are missing from TCRdb's copy, which holds only in-frame ones; the method was immunoSEQ multiplex PCR. The data show about 120,000 clones, around 81% seen once. Material for sequencing was peripheral blood. Receptors were obtained from a man in his 70s with acute or convalescent COVID-19.

This clone appeared a few times. This chain links TRBV19 with TRBJ1-5; no clear D gene. The CDR3 contains 14 residues. Trimming cost V 5 bases and J 3 bases, with 11 bases left between them. The germline gives CDR1 LNHDA, CDR2 SQIVND (reference sequence). DNA for the CDR3: TGTGCCAGTAGTTTCTTAGACATCAATCAGCCCCAGCATTTT. Protein product: CASSFLDINQPQHF.

The V and J genes are TRBV2 and TRBJ2-1; the D is unclear. Germline loops: CDR1 SNHLY, CDR2 FYNNEI. Trimming took 2 bases from V and 0 from J, leaving 8 bases between them. There are 15 residues in the CDR3. CDR3 protein: CASSEYPSSYNEQFF. Written as DNA, the CDR3 is TGTGCCAGCAGTGAATACCCTAGCTCCTACAATGAGCAGTTCTTC.

The chain carries TRBV5-6 and TRBJ1-6; a possible D gene is TRBD1 (5 bases). Trimming stripped 0 bases from V and 9 bases from J, with 16 bases between. CDR1 and CDR2 (germline): SGHDT, YYEEEE. The CDR3 has 16 amino acids. The CDR3 sequence is CASSLGGVGVGSPLHF. The CDR3 DNA reads TGTGCCAGCAGCTTGGGGGGCGTAGGTGTCGGTTCACCCCTCCACTTT.

The chain combines TRBV3-1 (or the pseudogene TRBV3-2) with TRBJ2-1; 9 bases are a match to TRBD2. Germline CDR1 LGHDT, CDR2 YNNKEL (reference sequence). V shed 4 bases and J 7 bases; nucleotides not matched to a gene: 8. This CDR3 is 15 amino acids long. Here the CDR3 DNA reads TGTGCCAGCAGCCTGCCGGGACTAGCTCAAAATGAGCAGTTCTTC. Its translation is CASSLPGLAQNEQFF.

This chain joins TRBV9 and TRBJ1-6, with 7 positions matching TRBD1. Germline V lookup: CDR1 SGDLS, CDR2 YYNGEE. The CDR3 is made up of 15 amino acids. The V segment lost 0 bases and the J segment 9 bases; nucleotides outside the gene matches: 6. CDR3 region: CASSVAGTEVSPLHF. The CDR3 DNA follows: TGTGCCAGCAGCGTAGCCGGGACAGAAGTTTCACCCCTCCACTTT.